The clone carrying this T cell receptor beta chain occurred many times. This sample was taken from a study of T cell clonality in common variable immunodeficiency. Donors gave roughly 4.5 to 8 ml heparinized peripheral whole blood. Equal genomic DNA amounts from CVID and control samples were sequenced. The repertoire was sequenced with immunoSEQ multiplex PCR; TCRdb's copy has only in-frame clones and lacks some. The sample offers 40,000 to 55,000 clones and no singletons, the top ten holding about 6%. Sample: peripheral blood mononuclear cells. This clonotype was sampled from a person aged 18 to 75 in good health.

The sequenced part of the CDR3 DNA is TGCAGCGTCGCGCCTTGGACAGACGAA. It specifies CSVAPWTDE. From start to end, the CDR3 is CSVAPWTDEAFF. This chain uses TRBV29-1 with TRBJ1-1; D is perhaps TRBD1 (6 bases). The CDR3 is cut off 3 residues early in the read; its end comes from the germline J gene. In germline, CDR1 is SQVTM, CDR2 ANQGSEA. The CDR3 length is 12 residues.